This TCR beta chain stems from a study of T cells in Graves' hyperthyroidism and ophthalmopathy. This CDR3 contains 16 residues. V lost 1 base and J 4 bases, leaving 16 bases between the germline ends. CDR1 and CDR2 (germline): LNHDA, SQIVND (reference sequence). Points from the study as a whole: Most expanded thyroid clonotypes above 0.001 recurred in blood.

Under 3 months was the duration of disease in ophthalmopathy patients, who also had a Clinical Activity Score of at least 3 and a NOSPECS grade of at least 4. Amplification targeted TCR beta CDR3 regions from RNA transcripts. Using the HTBI primer set, a first-round RT-PCR was run on the TCR CDR3. TCRdb processed the multiplex PCR reads anew with MiXCR; each CDR3 protein has one entry. The repertoire consists of more than 500,000 distinct CDR3 sequences, with roughly a sixth occurring once and the leading ten covering around 28%. As to this clonotype: What it binds is not known.

The material sequenced was blood. This chain links TRBV19 with TRBJ1-1, with D perhaps matching TRBD1 (5 bases). This TCR was sampled from a woman in her thirties with Graves' ophthalmopathy. For the CDR3, the DNA is TGTGCCAGTAGTATAGTAGAGGGACTCGGGGTCACTGAAGCTTTCTTT. It yields the protein CASSIVEGLGVTEAFF.